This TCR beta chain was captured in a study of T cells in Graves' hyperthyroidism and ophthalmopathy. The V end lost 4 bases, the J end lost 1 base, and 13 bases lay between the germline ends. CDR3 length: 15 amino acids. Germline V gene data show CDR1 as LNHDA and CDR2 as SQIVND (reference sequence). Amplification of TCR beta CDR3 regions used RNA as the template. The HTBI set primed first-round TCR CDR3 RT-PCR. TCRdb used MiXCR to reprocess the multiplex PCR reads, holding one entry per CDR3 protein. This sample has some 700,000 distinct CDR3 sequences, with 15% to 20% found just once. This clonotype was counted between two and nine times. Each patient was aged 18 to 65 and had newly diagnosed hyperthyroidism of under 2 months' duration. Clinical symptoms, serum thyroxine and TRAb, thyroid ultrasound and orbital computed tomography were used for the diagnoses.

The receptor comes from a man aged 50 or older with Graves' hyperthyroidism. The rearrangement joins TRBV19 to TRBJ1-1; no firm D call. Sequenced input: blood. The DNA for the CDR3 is TGTGCCAGTAGTACGTCCGAGGCTGGGAACACTGAAGCTTTCTTT. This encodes CASSTSEAGNTEAFF.